A single TCR beta chain is shown here with its context. Its antigen is undetermined. With 6 bases clipped from V and 4 bases from J, the junction kept 8 bases outside the gene matches. The length of the CDR3 is 16 residues. Germline CDR1 and CDR2: SNHLY and FYNNEI. These data belong to a study of cytomegalovirus exposure and HLA in healthy donors. Study observations and caveats: Productive rates of about 90% or about 30% were seen for most TCR beta V segments in an earlier analysis. Rare TCR sequences predominated, though certain public TCRs were found in many donors. It was in a later analysis that TCR association rates were seen to vary by HLA locus, highest for DRB1 and lowest for HLA-C.

Donors showed nominal health when sampled, although they likely had unrecorded immune exposures. The study ran its PCR with 60 Vbeta and 13 Jbeta primers. The method was immunoSEQ multiplex PCR; TCRdb's version includes in-frame clones alone and lacks a portion of them. The sample contains roughly 130,000 clones, approximately 86% of which appear only once. This TCR was sampled from a boy aged 5-17 years in good health and CMV-seronegative. Sequencing used PBMCs. The chain joins TRBV2 to TRBJ2-2, with TRBD2 identical over 10 bases. The CDR3 protein is CASSPTSGSPTGELFF. The CDR3 bases are TGTGCCAGCAGCCCGACTAGCGGGTCTCCCACCGGGGAGCTGTTTTTT.